A selection of T cell receptor beta chains follows, all from one sample in a study of Ad26.COV2.S vaccination and SARS-CoV-2 variants. TCRdb's table, derived via immunoSEQ multiplex PCR, lists solely in-frame clones and lacks some. This table holds about 350,000 clones, under 95% found once. Here the sequenced sample was peripheral blood, taken after recovery from COVID-19. The receptors were sampled from a human donor who had recovered from COVID-19. Each CDR3 is given with its conserved first and last residue. D genes are given only for firm matches. Size is stated for part of the rows, as once, few or many counts, or as a class when the clone is expanded.

v_call	d_call	j_call	clone_size	cdr3_nt	cdr3_aa
TRBV7-2	.	TRBJ1-1	.	TGTGCCAGCAGCTTAGGGGCCAGCCTGAACACTGAAGCTTTCTTT	CASSLGASLNTEAFF
TRBV7-9	.	TRBJ1-2	.	TGTGCCAGCAGCTTAGACGGGGTTGGTAACTATGGCTACACCTTC	CASSLDGVGNYGYTF
TRBV5-6	.	TRBJ2-3	.	TGTGCCAGCAGCTTGGGGCGGGGCCTTATTGCAGATACGCAGTATTTT	CASSLGRGLIADTQYF
TRBV7-9	TRBD1	TRBJ1-2	.	TGTGCCAGCAGCCTCGGGACAGGGAAAATTAACTATGGCTACACCTTC	CASSLGTGKINYGYTF
TRBV27	.	TRBJ2-7	.	TGTGCCAGCAGGGGCCCCTACGAGCAGTACTTC	CASRGPYEQYF
TRBV7-2	.	TRBJ1-1	.	TGTGCCAGCAGCTTGGACGCCCCGACATCAGCTTTCTTT	CASSLDAPTSAFF
TRBV5-1	.	TRBJ1-1	.	TGCGCCAGCAGCTCGCCCACCCGGAACACTGAAGCTTTCTTT	CASSSPTRNTEAFF
TRBV27	TRBD1	TRBJ1-4	.	TGTGCCAGCAGTTTATTTCGTAACAGGGGGCATGAAAAACTGTTTTTT	CASSLFRNRGHEKLFF
TRBV7-9	.	TRBJ2-7	once	TGTGCCAGCAGCTCATTACGGGCAGCTCTCTCCTACGAGCAGTACTTC	CASSSLRAALSYEQYF
TRBV11-2	TRBD2	TRBJ2-1	.	TGTGCCAGCAGCCGGAGCGGGGGGACTTACAATGAGCAGTTCTTC	CASSRSGGTYNEQFF
TRBV5-8	.	TRBJ2-3	.	TGTGCCAGCAGCTTGGGAGGCTATACGCAGTATTTT	CASSLGGYTQYF
TRBV7-6	TRBD1	TRBJ2-3	.	TGTGCCAGCAGCCAAGGACAGGGGGCCGCAGATACGCAGTATTTT	CASSQGQGAADTQYF
TRBV9	.	TRBJ2-2	.	TGTGCCAGCAGCGTAGCGGGGGCCATCACCGGGGAGCTGTTTTTT	CASSVAGAITGELFF
TRBV7-9	TRBD2	TRBJ2-3	.	TGTGCCAGCGGGGGGGCAGATACGCAGTATTTT	CASGGADTQYF
TRBV12-5	.	TRBJ1-6	.	TGTGCTAGTGGTTTGTACGGGGGCCGGTCACCCCTCCACTTT	CASGLYGGRSPLHF
TRBV6-2/TRBV6-3	TRBD2	TRBJ2-7	.	TGTGCCAGCAGCCCGGGGGGGTACGAGCAGTACTTC	CASSPGGYEQYF
TRBV7-8	.	TRBJ2-3	.	TGTGCCAGCAGCCCACTAGCACAGACGCAGTATTTT	CASSPLAQTQYF
TRBV7-2	TRBD2	TRBJ2-3	.	TGTGCCAGCAGCCCGGGACTAGCGGGGGGGCGGGGCACAGATACGCAGTATTTT	CASSPGLAGGRGTDTQYF
TRBV6-6	.	TRBJ2-1	.	TGTGCCAGCACTTACGGGTATGAGCAGTTCTTC	CASTYGYEQFF
TRBV13	TRBD2	TRBJ2-7	.	TGTGCCAGCAGCGGCGGGGGGCCCTCGGGAGGAAGCTCCTACGAGCAGTACTTC	CASSGGGPSGGSSYEQYF
TRBV18	TRBD1	TRBJ2-3	.	TGTGCCAGCTCACCCCTAGCTTTGCAGGGGGCGTTTGTAATCGCAGATACGCAGTATTTT	CASSPLALQGAFVIADTQYF
TRBV5-1	TRBD1	TRBJ2-7	.	TGCGCCAGCAGCCCGGGACAGGGCTTCTACGAGCAGTACTTC	CASSPGQGFYEQYF
TRBV20-1	.	TRBJ2-7	.	TGCAGTTTCGGCGGGGTGGGGGAGCAGTACTTC	CSFGGVGEQYF
TRBV14	.	TRBJ2-2	.	TGTGCCAGCAGCCAAGTTTCCAGGGTTGACACCGGGGAGCTGTTTTTT	CASSQVSRVDTGELFF
TRBV7-6	TRBD1	TRBJ1-2	.	TGTGCCAGCAGCTTAACCAAACAGCCCCGGGACAGGGCCGATGGCTACACCTTC	CASSLTKQPRDRADGYTF
TRBV6-5	.	TRBJ2-1	.	TGTGCCAGCAGACGGATAAACAATGAGCAGTTCTTC	CASRRINNEQFF
TRBV7-8	.	TRBJ1-2	.	TGTGCCAGCAGTTTAGGGGACTTAGACTATGGCTACACCTTC	CASSLGDLDYGYTF
TRBV6-5	TRBD1	TRBJ2-7	.	TGTGCCAGCAGCCTGGGACAGGGGAGCTCCTACGAGCAGTACTTC	CASSLGQGSSYEQYF
TRBV12-5	TRBD1	TRBJ2-2	once	TGTGCTAGTGGTTTGAGGGGGCTTGTTGACACCGGGGAGCTGTTTTTT	CASGLRGLVDTGELFF
TRBV5-6	TRBD1	TRBJ1-1	.	TGTGCCAGCAGCGGAAACAGGGGCGTAGATACGGACACTGAAGCTTTCTTT	CASSGNRGVDTDTEAFF